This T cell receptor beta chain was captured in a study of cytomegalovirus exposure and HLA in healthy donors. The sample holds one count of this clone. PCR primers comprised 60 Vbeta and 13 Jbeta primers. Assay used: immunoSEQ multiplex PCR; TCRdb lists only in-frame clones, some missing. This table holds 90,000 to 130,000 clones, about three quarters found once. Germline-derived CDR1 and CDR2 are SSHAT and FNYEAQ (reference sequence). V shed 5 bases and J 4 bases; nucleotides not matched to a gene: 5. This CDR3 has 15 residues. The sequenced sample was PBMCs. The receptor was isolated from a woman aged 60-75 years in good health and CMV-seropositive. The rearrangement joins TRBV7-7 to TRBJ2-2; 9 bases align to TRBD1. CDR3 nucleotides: TGTGCCAGCAGCCCAGGACAGGGGATCACCGGGGAGCTGTTTTTT. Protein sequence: CASSPGQGITGELFF. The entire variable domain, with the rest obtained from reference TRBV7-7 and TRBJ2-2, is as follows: GAGVSQSPRYKVTKRGQDVTLRCDPISSHATLYWYQQALGQGPEFLTYFNYEAQPDKSGLPSDRFSAERPEGSISTLTIQRTEQRDSAMYRCASSPGQGITGELFFGEGSRLTVL.